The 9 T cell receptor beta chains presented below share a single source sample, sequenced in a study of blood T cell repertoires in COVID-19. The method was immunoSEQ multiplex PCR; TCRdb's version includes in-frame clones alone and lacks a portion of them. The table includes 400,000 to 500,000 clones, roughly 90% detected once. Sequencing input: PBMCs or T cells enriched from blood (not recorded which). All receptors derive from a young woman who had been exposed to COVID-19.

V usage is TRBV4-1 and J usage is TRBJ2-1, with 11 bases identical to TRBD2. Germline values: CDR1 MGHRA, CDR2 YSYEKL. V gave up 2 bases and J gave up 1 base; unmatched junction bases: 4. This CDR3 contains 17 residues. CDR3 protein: CASSQPTSGRSYNEQFF. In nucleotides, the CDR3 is TGCGCCAGCAGCCAACCTACTAGCGGGAGATCCTACAATGAGCAGTTCTTC.

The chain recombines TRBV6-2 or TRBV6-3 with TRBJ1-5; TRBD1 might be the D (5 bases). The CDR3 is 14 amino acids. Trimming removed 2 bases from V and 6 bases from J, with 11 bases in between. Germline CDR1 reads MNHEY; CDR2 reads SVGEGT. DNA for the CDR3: TGTGCCAGCAGTTACGCAGGGCAGGGTCAGCCCCAGCATTTT. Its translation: CASSYAGQGQPQHF.

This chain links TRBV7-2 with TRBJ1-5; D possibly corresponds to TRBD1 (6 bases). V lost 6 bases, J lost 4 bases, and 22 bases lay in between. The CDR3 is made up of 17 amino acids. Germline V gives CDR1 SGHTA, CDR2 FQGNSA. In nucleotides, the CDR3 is TGTGCCAGCAGACCGAAACTAGGGGGGGGCGCGAATCAGCCCCAGCATTTT. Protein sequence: CASRPKLGGGANQPQHF.

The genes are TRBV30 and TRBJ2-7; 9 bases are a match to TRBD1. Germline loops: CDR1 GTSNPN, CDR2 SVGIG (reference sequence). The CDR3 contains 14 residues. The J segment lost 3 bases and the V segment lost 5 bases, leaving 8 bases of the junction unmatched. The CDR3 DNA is TGTGCCTGGCGGCCGGGACAGGGTTTCTACGAGCAGTACTTC. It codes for CAWRPGQGFYEQYF. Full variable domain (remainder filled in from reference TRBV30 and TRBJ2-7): SQTIHQWPATLVQPVGSPLSLECTVEGTSNPNLYWYRQAAGRGLQLLFYSVGIGQISSEVPQNLSASRPQDRQFILSSKKLLLSDSGFYLCAWRPGQGFYEQYFGPGTRLTVT.

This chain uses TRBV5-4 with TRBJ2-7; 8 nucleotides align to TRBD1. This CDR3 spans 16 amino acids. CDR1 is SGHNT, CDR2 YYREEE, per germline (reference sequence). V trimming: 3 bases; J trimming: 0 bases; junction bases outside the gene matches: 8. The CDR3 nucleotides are TGTGCCAGCAGCTCCACCGGACAGGGAGCCTCCTACGAGCAGTACTTC. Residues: CASSSTGQGASYEQYF.

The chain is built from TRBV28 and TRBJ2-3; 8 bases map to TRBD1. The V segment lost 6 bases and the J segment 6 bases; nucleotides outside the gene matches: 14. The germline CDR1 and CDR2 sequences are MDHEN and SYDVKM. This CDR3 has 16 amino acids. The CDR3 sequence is CASSPSGGQGTDTQYF. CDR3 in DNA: TGTGCCAGCAGCCCCTCCGGTGGACAGGGAACCGATACGCAGTATTTT.

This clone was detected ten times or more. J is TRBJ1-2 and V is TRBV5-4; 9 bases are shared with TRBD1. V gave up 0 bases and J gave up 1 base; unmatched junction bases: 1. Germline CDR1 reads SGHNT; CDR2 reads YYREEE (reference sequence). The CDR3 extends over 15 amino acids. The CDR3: CASSLADRGNYGYTF. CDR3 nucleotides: TGTGCCAGCAGCTTGGCGGACAGGGGTAACTATGGCTACACCTTC.

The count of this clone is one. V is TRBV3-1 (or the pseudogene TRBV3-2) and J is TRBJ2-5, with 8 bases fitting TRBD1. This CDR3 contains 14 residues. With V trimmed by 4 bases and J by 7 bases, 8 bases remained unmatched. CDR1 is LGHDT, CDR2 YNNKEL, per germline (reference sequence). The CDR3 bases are TGTGCCAGCAGCCTCGGGACAGGTTTGGGGACCCAGTACTTC. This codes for CASSLGTGLGTQYF.

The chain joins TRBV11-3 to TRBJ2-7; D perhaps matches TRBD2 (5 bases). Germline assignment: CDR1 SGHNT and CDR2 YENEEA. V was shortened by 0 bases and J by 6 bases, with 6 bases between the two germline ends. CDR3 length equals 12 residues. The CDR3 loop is CASSLDGVEQYF. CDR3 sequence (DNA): TGTGCCAGCAGCTTAGACGGGGTCGAGCAGTACTTC.